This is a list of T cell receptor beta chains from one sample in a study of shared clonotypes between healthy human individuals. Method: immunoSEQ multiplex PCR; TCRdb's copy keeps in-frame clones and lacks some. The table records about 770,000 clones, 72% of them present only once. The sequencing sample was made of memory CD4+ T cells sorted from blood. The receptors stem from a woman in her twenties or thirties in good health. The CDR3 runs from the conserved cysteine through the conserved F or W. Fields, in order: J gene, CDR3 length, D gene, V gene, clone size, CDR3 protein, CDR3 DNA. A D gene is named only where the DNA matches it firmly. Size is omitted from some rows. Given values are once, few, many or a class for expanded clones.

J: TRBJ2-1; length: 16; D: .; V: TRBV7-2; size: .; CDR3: CASSPPPGASYNEQFF; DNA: TGTGCCAGCAGCCCCCCTCCCGGGGCATCCTACAATGAGCAGTTCTTC
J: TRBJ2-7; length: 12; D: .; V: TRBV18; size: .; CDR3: CASSPPVSEQYF; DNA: TGTGCCAGCTCACCACCAGTCTCCGAGCAGTACTTC
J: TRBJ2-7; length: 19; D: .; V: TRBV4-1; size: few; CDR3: CASSQAGRNRRDSSYEQYF; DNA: TGCGCCAGCAGCCAAGCAGGCAGGAATAGGAGGGACAGTTCCTACGAGCAGTACTTC
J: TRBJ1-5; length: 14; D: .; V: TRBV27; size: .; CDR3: CASRSRAHNQPQHF; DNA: TGTGCCAGCAGGAGCCGGGCCCACAATCAGCCCCAGCATTTT
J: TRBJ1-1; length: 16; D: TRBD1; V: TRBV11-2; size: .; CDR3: CASSLLPTGLNTEAFF; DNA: TGTGCCAGCAGCCTCCTACCGACAGGGCTTAACACTGAAGCTTTCTTT
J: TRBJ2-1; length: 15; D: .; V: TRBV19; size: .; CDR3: CASSIDQSGGGEQFF; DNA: TGTGCCAGTAGTATAGATCAAAGCGGAGGCGGTGAGCAGTTCTTC
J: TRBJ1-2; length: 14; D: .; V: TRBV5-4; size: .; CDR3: CASSFDTGGYGYTF; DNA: TGTGCCAGCAGCTTTGACACCGGGGGCTATGGCTACACCTTC
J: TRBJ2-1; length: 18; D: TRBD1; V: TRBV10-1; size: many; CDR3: CASSERPWTGSDNNEQFF; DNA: TGCGCCAGCAGTGAGAGGCCCTGGACAGGGTCGGATAACAATGAGCAGTTCTTC
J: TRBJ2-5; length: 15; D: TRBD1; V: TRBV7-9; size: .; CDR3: CASSLGQADQETQYF; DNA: TGTGCCAGCAGCCTGGGACAGGCCGATCAAGAGACCCAGTACTTC
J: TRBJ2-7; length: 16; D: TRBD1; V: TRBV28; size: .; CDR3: CASSAATGGRWYEQYF; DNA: TGTGCCAGCAGTGCTGCCACAGGGGGAAGATGGTACGAGCAGTACTTC
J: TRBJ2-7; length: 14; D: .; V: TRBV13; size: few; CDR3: CASTRYGRGAEQYF; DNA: TGTGCCAGCACGCGTTATGGGAGGGGGGCCGAGCAGTACTTC
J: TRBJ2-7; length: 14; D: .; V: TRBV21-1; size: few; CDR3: CASILGARGHEQYF; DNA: TGTGCCAGCATCTTGGGAGCCAGGGGGCACGAGCAGTACTTC
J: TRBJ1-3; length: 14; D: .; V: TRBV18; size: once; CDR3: CASSPTSSGNTIYF; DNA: TGTGCCAGCTCCCCCACGTCCTCTGGAAACACCATATATTTT
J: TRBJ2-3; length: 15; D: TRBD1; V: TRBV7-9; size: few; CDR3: CASSFRDSRRDTQYF; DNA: TGTGCCAGCAGCTTCCGGGACAGTCGAAGAGATACGCAGTATTTT
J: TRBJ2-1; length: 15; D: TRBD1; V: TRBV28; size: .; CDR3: CASSLWGTGGGEQFF; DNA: TGTGCCAGCAGTTTATGGGGGACAGGGGGCGGTGAGCAGTTCTTC
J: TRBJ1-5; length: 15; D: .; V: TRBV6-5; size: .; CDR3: CASSYSMEGSQPQHF; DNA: TGTGCCAGCAGTTACTCGATGGAGGGCAGCCAGCCCCAGCATTTT
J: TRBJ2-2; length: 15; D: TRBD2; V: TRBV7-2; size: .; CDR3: CASSPSGMNTGELFF; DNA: TGTGCCAGCAGTCCCAGCGGGATGAACACCGGGGAGCTGTTTTTT
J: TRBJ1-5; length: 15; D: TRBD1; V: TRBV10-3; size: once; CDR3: CAISDGQGSNQPQHF; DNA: TGTGCCATCAGTGATGGACAGGGATCCAATCAGCCCCAGCATTTT
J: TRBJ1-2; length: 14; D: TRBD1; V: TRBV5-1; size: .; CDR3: CASRGQGMDYGYTF; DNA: TGCGCCAGCAGGGGACAGGGTATGGACTATGGCTACACCTTC
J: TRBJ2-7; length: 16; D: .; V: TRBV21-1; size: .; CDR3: CASSFYWEATYYEQYF; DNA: TGTGCCAGCAGCTTCTATTGGGAGGCAACTTACTACGAGCAGTACTTC
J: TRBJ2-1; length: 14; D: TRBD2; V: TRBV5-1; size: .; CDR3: CASSLNSGRATVFF; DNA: TGCGCCAGCAGCTTAAATAGCGGGAGGGCCACAGTGTTCTTC
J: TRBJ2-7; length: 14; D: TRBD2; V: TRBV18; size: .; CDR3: CASSPTSGTYEQYF; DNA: TGTGCCAGCTCACCGACTAGCGGGACCTACGAGCAGTACTTC
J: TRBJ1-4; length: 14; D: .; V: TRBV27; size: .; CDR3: CASRAEGSGEKLFF; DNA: TGTGCCAGCAGAGCCGAAGGGAGTGGTGAAAAACTGTTTTTT
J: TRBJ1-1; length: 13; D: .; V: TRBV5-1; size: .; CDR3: CASSLPIHTEAFF; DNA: TGTGCCAGCAGCTTGCCCATCCACACTGAAGCTTTCTTT
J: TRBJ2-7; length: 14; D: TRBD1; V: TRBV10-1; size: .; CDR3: CASSPGTGANEQYF; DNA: TGCGCCAGTTCCCCCGGGACAGGGGCTAACGAGCAGTACTTC
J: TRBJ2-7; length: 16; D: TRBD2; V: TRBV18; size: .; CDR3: CASSKPGLAGSYEQYF; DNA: TGTGCCAGCTCAAAACCGGGACTAGCGGGCTCCTACGAGCAGTACTTC
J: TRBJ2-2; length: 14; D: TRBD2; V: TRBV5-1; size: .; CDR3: CASSPGTITGELFF; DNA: TGCGCCAGCAGCCCCGGGACTATCACCGGGGAGCTGTTTTTT
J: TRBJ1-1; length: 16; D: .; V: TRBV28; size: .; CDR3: CASSRLIGRGNTEAFF; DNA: TGTGCCAGCAGTCGTCTCATAGGTAGGGGGAACACTGAAGCTTTCTTT
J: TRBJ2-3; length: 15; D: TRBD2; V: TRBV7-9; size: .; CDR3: CASRLAGVGGDTQYF; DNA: TGTGCCAGCAGACTAGCGGGAGTCGGTGGGGATACGCAGTATTTT
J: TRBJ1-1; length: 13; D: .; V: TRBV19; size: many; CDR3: CASSFYSNTEAFF; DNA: TGTGCCAGTAGTTTCTATTCGAACACTGAAGCTTTCTTT
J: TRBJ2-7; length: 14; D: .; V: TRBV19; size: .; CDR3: CASSNSLTEYEQYF; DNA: TGTGCCAGTAGTAATTCACTTACCGAATACGAGCAGTACTTC
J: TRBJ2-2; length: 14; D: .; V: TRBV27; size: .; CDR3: CASSSSGYTGELFF; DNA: TGTGCCAGCAGTTCGTCGGGGTACACCGGGGAGCTGTTTTTT
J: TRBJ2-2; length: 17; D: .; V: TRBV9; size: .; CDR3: CASSARLRGADTGELFF; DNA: TGTGCCAGCAGTGCGCGGTTGCGAGGGGCGGACACCGGGGAGCTGTTTTTT
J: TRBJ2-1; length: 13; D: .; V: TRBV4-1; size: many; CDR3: CASSHQGWNEQFF; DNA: TGCGCCAGCAGCCATCAGGGTTGGAATGAGCAGTTCTTC
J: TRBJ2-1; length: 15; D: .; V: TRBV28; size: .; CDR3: CASRVQGSLYNEQFF; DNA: TGTGCCAGCAGGGTACAGGGATCCCTCTACAATGAGCAGTTCTTC
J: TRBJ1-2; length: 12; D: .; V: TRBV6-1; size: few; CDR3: CASTPGNYGYTF; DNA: TGTGCCAGCACCCCGGGGAACTATGGCTACACCTTC
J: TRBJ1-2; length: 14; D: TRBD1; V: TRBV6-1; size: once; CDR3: CASNRDRDSSGYTF; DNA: TGTGCCAGCAACCGGGACAGGGACTCATCTGGCTACACCTTC
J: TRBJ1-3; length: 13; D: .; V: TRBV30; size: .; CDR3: CGGTQYSGNTIYF; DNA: TGTGGGGGAACGCAGTACTCTGGAAACACCATATATTTT
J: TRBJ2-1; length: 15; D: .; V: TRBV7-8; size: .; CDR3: CASSLSGTRDNEQFF; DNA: TGTGCCAGCAGCTTATCGGGGACCCGGGACAATGAGCAGTTCTTC
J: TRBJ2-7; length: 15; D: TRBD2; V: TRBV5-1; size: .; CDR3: CASSISSGRAGEQYF; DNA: TGCGCCAGCAGCATTTCTAGCGGGAGGGCCGGCGAGCAGTACTTC
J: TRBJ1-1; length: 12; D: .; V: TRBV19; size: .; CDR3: CASSIYPYGAFF; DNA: TGTGCCAGTAGTATTTACCCTTATGGAGCTTTCTTT
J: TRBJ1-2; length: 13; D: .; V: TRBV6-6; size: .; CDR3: CASSYGQDYGYTF; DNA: TGTGCCAGCAGTTACGGCCAGGACTATGGCTACACCTTC
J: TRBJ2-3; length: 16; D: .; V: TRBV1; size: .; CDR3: CTSSQESSGGADTQYF; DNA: TGCACCAGCAGCCAAGAATCTAGCGGAGGGGCAGATACGCAGTATTTT
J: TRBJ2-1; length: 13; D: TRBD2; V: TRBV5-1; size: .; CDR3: CASKASGSSEQFF; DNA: TGCGCCAGCAAAGCTAGCGGGAGTAGCGAGCAGTTCTTC
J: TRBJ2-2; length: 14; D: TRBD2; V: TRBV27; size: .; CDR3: CASRLTSGAGELFF; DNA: TGTGCCAGCAGACTGACTAGCGGGGCCGGGGAGCTGTTTTTT
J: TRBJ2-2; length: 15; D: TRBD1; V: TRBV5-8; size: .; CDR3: CASRGMTGPTGELFF; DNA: TGTGCCAGCAGAGGGATGACAGGGCCTACCGGGGAGCTGTTTTTT
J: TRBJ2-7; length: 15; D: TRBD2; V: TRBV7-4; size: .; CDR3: CASSRSGARSYEQYF; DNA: TGTGCCAGCAGCCGTAGCGGGGCCCGCTCCTACGAGCAGTACTTC
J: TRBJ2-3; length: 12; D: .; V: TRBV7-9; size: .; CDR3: CASSLGSNTQYF; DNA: TGTGCCAGCAGCTTAGGGTCAAATACGCAGTATTTT
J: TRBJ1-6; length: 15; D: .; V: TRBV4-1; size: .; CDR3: CASSRPLTGLSPLHF; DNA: TGCGCCAGCAGCCGCCCTCTAACAGGGCTTTCACCCCTCCACTTT
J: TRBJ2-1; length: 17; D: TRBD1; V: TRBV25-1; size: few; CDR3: CASSALQLTGGYNEQFF; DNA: TGTGCCAGCAGTGCCCTGCAACTGACAGGGGGCTACAATGAGCAGTTCTTC
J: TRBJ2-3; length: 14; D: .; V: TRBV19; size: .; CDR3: CASSAQSGSSTQYF; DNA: TGTGCCAGTAGTGCCCAATCAGGGTCATCTACGCAGTATTTT
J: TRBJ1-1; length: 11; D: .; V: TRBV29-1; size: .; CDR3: CSGVRDTEAFF; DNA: TGCAGCGGTGTACGGGACACTGAAGCTTTCTTT
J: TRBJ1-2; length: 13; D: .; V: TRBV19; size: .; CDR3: CASMGPGSYGYTF; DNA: TGTGCCAGTATGGGACCGGGATCCTATGGCTACACCTTC
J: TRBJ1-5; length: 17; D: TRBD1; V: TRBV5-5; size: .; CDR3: CASSNVPTGRHWQPQHF; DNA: TGTGCCAGCAGCAACGTTCCGACAGGGAGGCATTGGCAGCCCCAGCATTTT
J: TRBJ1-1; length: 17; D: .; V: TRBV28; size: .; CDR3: CASRRGSRVGSNTEAFF; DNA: TGTGCCAGCCGCCGGGGTTCCAGGGTCGGTTCGAACACTGAAGCTTTCTTT